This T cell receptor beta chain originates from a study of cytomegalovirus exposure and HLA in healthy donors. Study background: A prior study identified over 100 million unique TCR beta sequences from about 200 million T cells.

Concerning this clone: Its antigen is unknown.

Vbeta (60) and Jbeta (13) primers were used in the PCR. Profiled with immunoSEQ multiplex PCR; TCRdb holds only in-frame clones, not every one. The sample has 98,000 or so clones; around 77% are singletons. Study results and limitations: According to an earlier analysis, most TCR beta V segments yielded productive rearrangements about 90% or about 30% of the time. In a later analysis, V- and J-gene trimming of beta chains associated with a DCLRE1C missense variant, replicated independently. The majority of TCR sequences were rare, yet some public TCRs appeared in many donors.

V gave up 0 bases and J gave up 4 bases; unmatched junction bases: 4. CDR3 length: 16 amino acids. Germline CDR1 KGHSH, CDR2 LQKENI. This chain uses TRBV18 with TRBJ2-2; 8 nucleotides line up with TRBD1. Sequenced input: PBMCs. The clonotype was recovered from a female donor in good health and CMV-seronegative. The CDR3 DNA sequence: TGTGCCAGCTCACCACCGGGGACAGGTGGCACCGGGGAGCTGTTTTTT. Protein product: CASSPPGTGGTGELFF.